This T cell receptor (beta chain) appears in the sequencing data of a study of cytomegalovirus exposure and HLA in healthy donors. CDR3 length: 15 amino acids. V was shortened by 6 bases and J by 1 base, with 16 bases between the two germline ends. Germline CDR1 SGHKS, CDR2 YYEKEE (reference sequence). Here immunoSEQ multiplex PCR was the method, and the copy in TCRdb shows in-frame clones only, minus some. Among just over 80,000 clones listed, about 96% were seen once. Overall study findings and caveats: The study labeled 164 TCR beta chains cytomegalovirus-associated. Rarity marked most TCR sequences, yet some public TCRs occurred in many donors. Confirmation in vitro established that a few CMV-associated chains were specific for CMV antigens.

About this clone itself: What it binds is unknown.

This rearrangement joins TRBV5-5 to TRBJ1-2; D is unresolved. The origin of this receptor is a woman under 30 in good health and CMV-seronegative. Sequenced material: PBMCs. Written as DNA, the CDR3 is TGTGCCAGCACCCCTCAGTGGCAAAATAACTATGGCTACACCTTC. Amino acids: CASTPQWQNNYGYTF.